What follows are 32 T cell receptor beta chains derived from one specimen sequenced in a study of shared clonotypes between healthy human individuals. TCRdb keeps only in-frame clones here, not all; method: immunoSEQ multiplex PCR. This sample yields 2 million to 3 million clones, of which 90% to 95% are seen a single time; over 0.12% belongs to the top ten. Input material: naive CD4+ T cells sorted from blood. Noted subset: CD45RA+ positively selected. The receptors originated from a man aged 18 to 35 in good health.

V usage is TRBV6-1 and J usage is TRBJ1-3; 7 bases are a match to TRBD1. The CDR3 has 17 amino acids. Germline CDR1 MNHNS, CDR2 SASEGT. The J segment lost 4 bases and the V segment lost 4 bases, leaving 13 bases of the junction unmatched. CDR3 DNA: TGTGCCAGCAGTGGAAGTACAGGGGCCTTGGGCGGAAACACCATATATTTT. Translating gives CASSGSTGALGGNTIYF.

Worth noting for this clone: The junction and the germline gene differ at one end; a read error may be behind it. The chain combines TRBV7-7 with TRBJ2-5; D is unclear. Per the germline V gene, CDR1 is SSHAT and CDR2 is FNYEAQ (reference sequence). The CDR3 is made up of 13 amino acids. In DNA, the CDR3 is TGTGCTAGCAGCCAAGGAGTTGTGGAGACCCAGTACTTC. Its protein product is CASSQGVVETQYF.

This chain joins TRBV5-1 and TRBJ2-7; 10 bases match TRBD2. V was clipped by 1 base and J by 0 bases; unmatched bases: 4. This CDR3 contains 16 residues. Germline V gives CDR1 SGHRS, CDR2 YFSETQ. The chain's CDR3 is CASSLLTSGNSYEQYF. CDR3 sequence (DNA): TGCGCCAGCAGCTTGCTAACTAGCGGGAACTCCTACGAGCAGTACTTC.

This chain connects TRBV5-1 to TRBJ1-4; D call uncertain. From germline, CDR1 is SGHRS and CDR2 YFSETQ. CDR3 length equals 14 residues. V lost 7 bases and J 8 bases, leaving 18 bases between the germline ends. The CDR3 nucleotides are TGCGCCAGCTCCTTAGGTTCGGGGTTGGAAAAACTGTTTTTT. This translates into CASSLGSGLEKLFF.

This chain connects TRBV11-2 to TRBJ1-2; 8 bases are shared with TRBD1. CDR1 is SGHAT and CDR2 is FQNNGV in the germline V gene. The J segment lost 4 bases and the V segment lost 5 bases, leaving 12 bases of the junction unmatched. This CDR3 is 16 amino acids long. CDR3 in DNA: TGTGCCAGCAGCCGTTCGGGTACAGGGGGTGTCTATGGCTACACCTTC. Translating gives CASSRSGTGGVYGYTF.

DNA for the CDR3: TGTGCCTGGAGTGTATATCGGGGAAGCTCCTACGAGCAGTACTTC. Translating gives CAWSVYRGSSYEQYF. The V gene is TRBV30, the J gene TRBJ2-7; D is possibly TRBD2 (5 bases). The CDR3 has 15 amino acids. Germline assignment: CDR1 GTSNPN and CDR2 SVGIG (reference sequence). The V end was cut by 0 bases, the J end by 0 bases, with 12 bases between.

V gene TRBV28 combines with J gene TRBJ2-7, with 8 bases identical to TRBD1. Germline assignment: CDR1 MDHEN and CDR2 SYDVKM. The CDR3 extends over 15 amino acids. V trimming: 6 bases; J trimming: 2 bases; junction bases outside the gene matches: 9. The CDR3 protein is CASRTAGQGTYEQYF. In DNA form, the CDR3 reads TGTGCCAGCAGGACTGCCGGACAGGGAACCTACGAGCAGTACTTC. Full variable domain (missing parts from reference TRBV28 and TRBJ2-7): DVKVTQSSRYLVKRTGEKVFLECVQDMDHENMFWYRQDPGLGLRLIYFSYDVKMKEKGDIPEGYSVSREKKERFSLILESASTNQTSMYLCASRTAGQGTYEQYFGPGTRLTVT.

This clone appeared a single time. The rearrangement uses TRBV6-1 and TRBJ1-6, with D perhaps TRBD1 (5 bases). Germline CDR1 and CDR2: MNHNS and SASEGT. The CDR3 length is 18 residues. With 2 bases removed from V and 4 bases from J, the gap between germline ends came to 18 bases. The CDR3 nucleotides are TGTGCCAGCAGTGAATGGGGAAAGGGCAGGGCTTATAATTCACCCCTCCACTTT. This translates into CASSEWGKGRAYNSPLHF.

Only one count was recorded for this clone. CDR3 residues: CASSPGGDRQYNEQFF. In DNA form, the CDR3 reads TGTGCCAGCAGCCCCGGGGGGGACCGGCAGTACAATGAGCAGTTCTTC. V usage is TRBV5-4 and J usage is TRBJ2-1, with TRBD2 matching 8 bases. There are 16 residues in the CDR3. Germline CDR1 and CDR2: SGHNT and YYREEE (reference sequence). The ends lost 4 bases at V and 4 bases at J; junction bases unmatched: 10.

This chain connects TRBV5-4 to TRBJ1-1; possibly TRBD1 for D (5 bases). The V end lost 3 bases, the J end lost 6 bases, and 15 bases lay between the germline ends. Germline V gene lookup returns CDR1 SGHNT and CDR2 YYREEE (reference sequence). The length of the CDR3 is 14 residues. CDR3: CASSSLPGPPEAFF. CDR3 nucleotide sequence: TGTGCCAGCAGCTCGCTACCGGGACCGCCTGAAGCTTTCTTT.

The J gene is TRBJ2-3, the V gene TRBV6-5; TRBD2 aligns across 7 bases. The CDR3 runs 16 residues. Germline CDR1 reads MNHEY; CDR2 reads SVGAGI. With V trimmed by 2 bases and J by 3 bases, 8 bases remained unmatched. Written as DNA, the CDR3 is TGTGCCAGCAGTTACCAGGCCGGCGGGGGAACAGATACGCAGTATTTT. Protein: CASSYQAGGGTDTQYF.

This clone occurred once. CDR3 in DNA: TGTGCCAGCAGCGGGACAGGGGGCTGGAGGCAGTTCTTC. Protein sequence: CASSGTGGWRQFF. V and J are TRBV9 and TRBJ2-1; 11 bases map to TRBD1. J gave up 12 bases and V 3 bases, and 5 bases lay outside the gene matches. The CDR3 totals 13 residues. CDR1 SGDLS and CDR2 YYNGEE come from the germline V gene.

The chain links TRBV7-9 to TRBJ1-1, with D tentatively TRBD1 (6 bases). The germline CDR1 and CDR2 sequences are SEHNR and FQNEAQ (reference sequence). V was trimmed by 5 bases and J by 5 bases, leaving 18 bases between them. This CDR3 spans 15 amino acids. CDR3 sequence: CASSPGQPVRTEAFF. CDR3 coding DNA: TGTGCCAGCAGCCCCGGACAGCCAGTAAGGACTGAAGCTTTCTTT.

The chain couples TRBV6-6 to TRBJ2-7; D is unclear. Germline CDR1 and CDR2: MNHNY and SVGAGI (reference sequence). The CDR3 is 12 amino acids. Deletions cut 2 bases from V and 6 bases from J, with 8 bases between. CDR3 sequence: CASSYPSSEQYF. The CDR3 coding sequence is TGTGCCAGCAGTTACCCGTCTTCCGAGCAGTACTTC.

The chain recombines TRBV11-2 with TRBJ2-5; D is uncertain. The J call may be in error: the DNA end matches TRBJ2-7 better. From germline, CDR1 is SGHAT and CDR2 FQNNGV. The CDR3 has 15 residues. The CDR3 nucleotides read TGTGCCAGCAGCTTAAGCCCCTACGGGTCCTACGAGCAGTACTTC. This sequence encodes CASSLSPYGSYEQYF.

This rearrangement joins TRBV19 to TRBJ1-2; TRBD1 might be the D (5 bases). Germline values: CDR1 LNHDA, CDR2 SQIVND (reference sequence). V dropped 7 bases and J dropped 4 bases, with 19 bases sitting between them. This CDR3 has 15 amino acids. CDR3 protein: CASTIGLTDGYGYTF. As DNA, the CDR3 is TGTGCCAGTACGATCGGCTTGACAGATGGCTATGGCTACACCTTC.

The chain employs TRBV7-3 and TRBJ2-2; 7 nucleotides match TRBD1. V lost 6 bases, J lost 1 base, and 2 bases stayed unmatched. Looked up from germline, CDR1 is SGHTA and CDR2 is FQGTGA. This CDR3 region has 14 residues. The chain's CDR3 is CASRNRGNTGELFF. CDR3 bases: TGTGCCAGCAGGAACAGGGGGAACACCGGGGAGCTGTTTTTT.

Note on this clone: The sample carries other DNA sequences with the same CDR3. In nucleotides, the CDR3 is TGTGCCAGCAGCGTAGCTTCAACGAACACTGAAGCTTTCTTT. As protein: CASSVASTNTEAFF. The rearrangement joins TRBV9 to TRBJ1-1; no reliable D call. There are 14 residues in the CDR3. With 0 bases removed from V and 1 base from J, the gap between germline ends came to 7 bases. Germline lookup yields CDR1 SGDLS and CDR2 YYNGEE.

The chain links TRBV6-5 to TRBJ1-5; 9 bases fit TRBD1. The CDR3 is 15 amino acids. Germline CDR1 MNHEY, CDR2 SVGAGI. Germline trimming cut 5 bases from V and 4 bases from J; bases unmatched to any gene: 6. CDR3: CASSKGDRENQPQHF. CDR3 DNA sequence: TGTGCCAGCAGTAAAGGGGACAGGGAGAATCAGCCCCAGCATTTT.

V and J are TRBV11-3 and TRBJ2-2; perhaps D is TRBD1 or TRBD2 (5 bases each). V gave up 4 bases and J gave up 5 bases, with 17 bases separating them. CDR1 is SGHNT, CDR2 YENEEA, per germline. CDR3 length equals 16 residues. Here the CDR3 reads CASSSYGAKGTGELFF. The CDR3 DNA reads TGTGCCAGCAGCTCCTACGGGGCCAAGGGGACCGGGGAGCTGTTTTTT.

About this clone: Other DNA sequences in this specimen translate into the identical CDR3. This chain joins TRBV6-1 and TRBJ1-5; tentatively, D is TRBD1 (5 bases). The germline V and J ends were trimmed by 4 bases and 6 bases, with 10 bases remaining between them. Germline V CDR1 and CDR2: MNHNS, SASEGT. The CDR3 is made up of 13 amino acids. The CDR3 loop is CASSGSGGQPQHF. Here the CDR3 DNA reads TGTGCCAGCAGTGGGTCGGGGGGTCAGCCCCAGCATTTT.

The chain is built from TRBV25-1 and TRBJ2-7; the match to TRBD2 covers 10 bases. V was clipped by 3 bases and J by 6 bases; unmatched bases: 11. Germline values: CDR1 MGHDK, CDR2 SYGVNS. The length of the CDR3 is 16 residues. The CDR3 bases are TGTGCCAGCAGTGATCCATCTCTAGCGGGAGCTAGCGAGCAGTACTTC. Its protein is CASSDPSLAGASEQYF.

A note on this clone: The sample holds other DNA sequences that translate to the same CDR3. The V and J genes are TRBV28 and TRBJ1-6, with 7 bases identical to TRBD1. Trimming removed 1 base from V and 7 bases from J; junction bases left unmatched: 1. The CDR3 sequence is 14 residues long. Germline V gene data show CDR1 as MDHEN and CDR2 as SYDVKM. The CDR3: CASSLLGGNSPLHF. CDR3 coding DNA: TGTGCCAGCAGTTTATTAGGGGGCAATTCACCCCTCCACTTT.

This rearrangement joins TRBV28 to TRBJ2-3, with a tentative D call TRBD2 (5 bases). The germline V gene encodes CDR1 MDHEN and CDR2 SYDVKM. V lost 3 bases and J 0 bases, leaving 16 bases between the germline ends. The length of the CDR3 is 17 residues. The CDR3 region is CASSFRDGWLSTDTQYF. In nucleotides, the CDR3 is TGTGCCAGCAGTTTCCGGGATGGGTGGCTGAGCACAGATACGCAGTATTTT.

The J gene is TRBJ2-3, the V gene TRBV5-1, with TRBD1 matching over 9 bases. Germline-derived CDR1 and CDR2 are SGHRS and YFSETQ. The V segment lost 5 bases and the J segment 1 base; nucleotides outside the gene matches: 2. CDR3 size: 14 residues. CDR3 amino acids: CASRRTGGTDTQYF. CDR3 nucleotides: TGCGCCAGCAGAAGGACAGGGGGCACAGATACGCAGTATTTT.

This chain uses TRBV5-1 with TRBJ2-7; D remains unclear. The V end lost 4 bases, the J end lost 4 bases, and 15 bases lay between the germline ends. The CDR3 contains 14 residues. The germline V gene has CDR1 SGHRS and CDR2 YFSETQ. The CDR3 sequence is CASSINKTFYEQYF. CDR3 sequence (DNA): TGCGCCAGCAGCATCAACAAGACCTTTTACGAGCAGTACTTC.

V usage is TRBV19 and J usage is TRBJ2-4; 7 nucleotides agree with TRBD1. V lost 7 bases and J lost 0; bases outside the gene matches: 6. The CDR3 runs 15 residues. Germline CDR1 and CDR2: LNHDA and SQIVND (reference sequence). The CDR3 bases are TGTGCCAGTACTCAGGGGGACCTAGCCAAAAACATTCAGTACTTC. Protein product: CASTQGDLAKNIQYF.

This sequence joins TRBV6-1 and TRBJ2-5; D remains unclear. The CDR3 runs 16 residues. Germline V gives CDR1 MNHNS, CDR2 SASEGT. Trimming removed 0 bases at V and 2 bases at J, with 13 bases between. The CDR3 DNA follows: TGTGCCAGCAGTGAAGCGCCTAAGTTGGGGCAAGAGACCCAGTACTTC. As protein: CASSEAPKLGQETQYF.

The chain couples TRBV14 to TRBJ2-2; 8 nucleotides line up with TRBD1. The V gene end was trimmed by 1 base and the J gene end by 7 bases; junction bases not matched to a gene: 8. The CDR3 runs 16 residues. Germline CDR1 SGHDN, CDR2 FVKESK. CDR3 sequence reads: CASSQAGQASIGELFF. DNA for the CDR3: TGTGCCAGCAGCCAAGCGGGACAGGCGTCCATCGGGGAGCTGTTTTTT. Complete variable domain (other parts from reference TRBV14 and TRBJ2-2): EAGVTQFPSHSVIEKGQTVTLRCDPISGHDNLYWYRRVMGKEIKFLLHFVKESKQDESGMPNNRFLAERTGGTYSTLKVQPAELEDSGVYFCASSQAGQASIGELFFGEGSRLTVL.

The chain employs TRBV27 and TRBJ1-1; the D is unclear. The germline V gene has CDR1 MNHEY and CDR2 SMNVEV (reference sequence). Between the trimmed V and J ends, which lost 6 bases and 0 bases, there was a span of 11 bases. The CDR3 covers 14 residues. The CDR3 DNA sequence: TGTGCCAGCAGATTGACCCAGGTGAACACTGAAGCTTTCTTT. Amino acids: CASRLTQVNTEAFF.

The chain couples TRBV21-1 to TRBJ2-7; the listed D gene, TRBD2, was not tested against the DNA. TRBV21-1 represents a pseudogene. The CDR3 has 19 residues. In DNA, the CDR3 is TGTGCCAGCAGCAATAAAGGGCTAGCGGGAGATTACGGTGCCTACGAGCAGTACTTC. It is translated as CASSNKGLAGDYGAYEQYF.

This chain links TRBV21-1 with TRBJ2-7; the table's D call, TRBD2, was not checked against the DNA. TRBV21-1 is described as a pseudogene. This CDR3 has 17 amino acids. As DNA, the CDR3 is TGTGCCAGCAGCAAGGAGCGGGAGGGCCCCAATACCTACGAGCAGTACTTC. It yields the protein CASSKEREGPNTYEQYF.